This entry describes one TCR beta chain. This sample stems from a study of T cells in tumors after PD-1 blockade. The ends were cut back, 4 bases at V and 6 bases at J, with 12 bases in the middle. Germline-derived CDR1 and CDR2 are KGHSH and LQKENI. The CDR3 is 14 amino acids. Assay: immunoSEQ multiplex PCR; the TCRdb copy retains only in-frame clones and omits some. Here the sample spans some 20,000 clones, roughly 80% being singletons. Sequencing used PBMCs, obtained after anti-PD-1 therapy. The sequence came from a human donor with advanced basal cell or squamous cell carcinoma (not recorded which). The V and J genes are TRBV18 and TRBJ1-4; D perhaps matches TRBD1 (6 bases). The CDR3 reads CASSLQGGYEKLFF. CDR3 DNA sequence: TGTGCCAGCTCACTACAGGGAGGGTATGAAAAACTGTTTTTT.